These 4 T cell receptor beta chains came from one sample sequenced in a study of blood T cell repertoires in COVID-19 (dated by TCRdb to the early 2020s). The receptor library was made with the immunoSEQ multiplex PCR assay. TCRdb obtained this table from immuneACCESS and retained in-frame rearrangements with V and J assigned. These tables miss some clones; where compared with another copy, unresolved V genes account for less than half of the shortfall, and the remainder is unexplained. Counted in this sample were about 270,000 clones; 75% to 90% of them appeared once. The ten largest clones represent 11% of the sample. What was sequenced was peripheral blood. These receptor sequences come from a woman in her seventies with acute or convalescent COVID-19.

CDR3 nucleotides: TGTGCCAGCAGTGGGACACATGATACGCAGTATTTT. Protein product: CASSGTHDTQYF. V usage is TRBV2 and J usage is TRBJ2-3; weak D call: TRBD1 (5 bases). V lost 4 bases and J lost 6, with 8 bases in between. This CDR3 region has 12 residues. Germline V gives CDR1 SNHLY, CDR2 FYNNEI.

The rearrangement uses TRBV9 and TRBJ1-2; D may be TRBD1 (5 bases). Deletions cut 3 bases from V and 4 bases from J, with 13 bases between. There are 14 residues in the CDR3. Germline-derived CDR1 and CDR2 are SGDLS and YYNGEE. CDR3 loop: CASSGDGRGYGYTF. The CDR3 region has the DNA TGTGCCAGCAGCGGTGACGGGAGGGGCTATGGCTACACCTTC.

The rearrangement uses TRBV25-1 and TRBJ2-7; a possible D gene is TRBD2 (6 bases). The CDR3 loop spans 13 amino acids. Germline CDR1 is MGHDK and CDR2 is SYGVNS. With 7 bases removed from V and 4 bases from J, the gap between germline ends came to 14 bases. CDR3 coding DNA: TGTGCCAGCAAGGGAGGTACCATGTACGAGCAGTACTTC. It is translated as CASKGGTMYEQYF.

The chain carries TRBV5-4 and TRBJ2-7; tentative D call: TRBD1 (5 bases). Looked up from germline, CDR1 is SGHNT and CDR2 is YYREEE (reference sequence). The germline V and J ends were trimmed by 2 bases and 0 bases, with 12 bases remaining between them. CDR3 length: 15 amino acids. The CDR3 sequence: CASSLGERSSYEQYF. The CDR3 DNA reads TGTGCCAGCAGCTTAGGGGAACGGAGCTCCTACGAGCAGTACTTC.